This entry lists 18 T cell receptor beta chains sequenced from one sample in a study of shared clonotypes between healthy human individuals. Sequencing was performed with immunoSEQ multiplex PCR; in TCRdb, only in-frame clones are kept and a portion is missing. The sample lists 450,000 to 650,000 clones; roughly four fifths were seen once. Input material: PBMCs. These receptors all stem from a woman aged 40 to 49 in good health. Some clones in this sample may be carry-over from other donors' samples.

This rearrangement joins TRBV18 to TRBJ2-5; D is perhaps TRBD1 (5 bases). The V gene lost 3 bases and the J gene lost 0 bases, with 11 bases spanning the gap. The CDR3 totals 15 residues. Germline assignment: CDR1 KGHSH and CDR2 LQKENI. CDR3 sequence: CASSPLDRNQETQYF. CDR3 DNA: TGTGCCAGCTCACCCCTCGACAGAAACCAAGAGACCCAGTACTTC.

The CDR3 DNA is TGTGCCAGCAGCGCCGGGGGACACATTCAGTACTTC. This sequence encodes CASSAGGHIQYF. This chain links TRBV5-6 with TRBJ2-4, with D perhaps matching TRBD2 (6 bases). Germline V lookup: CDR1 SGHDT, CDR2 YYEEEE. The length of the CDR3 is 12 residues. V was trimmed by 4 bases and J by 8 bases, leaving 10 bases between them.

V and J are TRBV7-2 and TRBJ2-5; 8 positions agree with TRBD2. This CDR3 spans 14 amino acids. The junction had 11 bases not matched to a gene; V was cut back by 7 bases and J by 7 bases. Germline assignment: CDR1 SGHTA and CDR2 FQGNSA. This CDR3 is CASTPRTSLGTQYF. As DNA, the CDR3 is TGTGCCAGCACCCCCCGGACTAGCTTGGGGACCCAGTACTTC.

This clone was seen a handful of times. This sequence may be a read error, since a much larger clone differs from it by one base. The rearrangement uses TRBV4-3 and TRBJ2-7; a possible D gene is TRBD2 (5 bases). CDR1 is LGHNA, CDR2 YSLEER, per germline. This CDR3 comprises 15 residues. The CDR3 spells CTSSQESGEYYEQYF. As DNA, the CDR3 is TGCACCAGCAGCCAAGAGAGCGGCGAGTACTACGAGCAGTACTTC.

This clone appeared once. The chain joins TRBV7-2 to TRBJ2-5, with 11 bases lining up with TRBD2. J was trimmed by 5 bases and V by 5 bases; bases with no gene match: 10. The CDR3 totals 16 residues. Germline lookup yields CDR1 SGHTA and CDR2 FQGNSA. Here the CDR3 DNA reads TGTGCCAGCAGCCAGGACCTAGCGGGAGGCGTTGAGACCCAGTACTTC. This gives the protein CASSQDLAGGVETQYF.

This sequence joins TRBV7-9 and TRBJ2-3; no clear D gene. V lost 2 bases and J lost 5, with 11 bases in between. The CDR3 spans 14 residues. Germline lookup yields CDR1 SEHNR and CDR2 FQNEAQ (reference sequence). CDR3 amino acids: CASSLSQSIDTQYF. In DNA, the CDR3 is TGTGCCAGCAGCTTATCGCAGAGTATAGATACGCAGTATTTT.

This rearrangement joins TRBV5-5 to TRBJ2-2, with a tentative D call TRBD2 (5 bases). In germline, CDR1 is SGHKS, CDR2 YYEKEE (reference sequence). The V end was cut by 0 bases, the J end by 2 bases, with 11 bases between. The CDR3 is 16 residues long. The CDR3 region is CASSLVVDSNTGELFF. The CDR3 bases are TGTGCCAGCAGCTTGGTTGTGGACTCAAACACCGGGGAGCTGTTTTTT. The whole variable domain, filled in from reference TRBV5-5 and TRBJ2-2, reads DAGVTQSPTHLIKTRGQQVTLRCSPISGHKSVSWYQQVLGQGPQFIFQYYEKEERGRGNFPDRFSARQFPNYSSELNVNALLLGDSALYLCASSLVVDSNTGELFFGEGSRLTVL.

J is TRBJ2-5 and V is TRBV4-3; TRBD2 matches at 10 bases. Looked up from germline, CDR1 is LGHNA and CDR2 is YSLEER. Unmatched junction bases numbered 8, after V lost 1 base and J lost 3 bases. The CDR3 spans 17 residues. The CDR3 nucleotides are TGCGCCAGCAGCCAAGGTATAGCGGGAGGCGGGGAAGAGACCCAGTACTTC. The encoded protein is CASSQGIAGGGEETQYF.

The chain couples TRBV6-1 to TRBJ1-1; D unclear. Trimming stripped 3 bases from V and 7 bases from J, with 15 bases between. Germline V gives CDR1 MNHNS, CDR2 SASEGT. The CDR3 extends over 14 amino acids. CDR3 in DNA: TGTGCCAGCAGTGACTTAGGAGGGATCCGTGAAGCTTTCTTT. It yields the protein CASSDLGGIREAFF.

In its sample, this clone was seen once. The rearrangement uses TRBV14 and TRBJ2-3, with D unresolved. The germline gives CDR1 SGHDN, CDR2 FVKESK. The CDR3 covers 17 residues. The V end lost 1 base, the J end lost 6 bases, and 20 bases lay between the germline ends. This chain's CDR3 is CASSQGLGKTFGDTQYF. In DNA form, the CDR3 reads TGTGCCAGCAGCCAAGGGTTGGGCAAAACCTTTGGGGATACGCAGTATTTT.

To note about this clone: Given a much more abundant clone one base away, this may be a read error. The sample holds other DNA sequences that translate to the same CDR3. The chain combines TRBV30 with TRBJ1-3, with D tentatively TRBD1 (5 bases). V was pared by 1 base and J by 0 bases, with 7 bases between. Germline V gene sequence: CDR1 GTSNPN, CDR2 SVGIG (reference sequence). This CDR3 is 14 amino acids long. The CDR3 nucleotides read TGTGCCTGGAGTGAGAGGGGCTCTGGAAACACCATATATTTT. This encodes CAWSERGSGNTIYF. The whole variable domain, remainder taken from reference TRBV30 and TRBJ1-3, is SQTIHQWPATLVQPVGSPLSLECTVEGTSNPNLYWYRQAAGRGLQLLFYSVGIGQISSEVPQNLSASRPQDRQFILSSKKLLLSDSGFYLCAWSERGSGNTIYFGEGSWLTVV.

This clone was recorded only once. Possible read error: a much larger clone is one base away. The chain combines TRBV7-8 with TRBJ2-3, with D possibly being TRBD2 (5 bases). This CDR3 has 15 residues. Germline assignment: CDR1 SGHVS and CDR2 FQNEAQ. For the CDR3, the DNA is TGTGCCAGCAGCTTAGCGGGAGTAGGCACAGATACGCGGTATTTT. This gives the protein CASSLAGVGTDTRYF.

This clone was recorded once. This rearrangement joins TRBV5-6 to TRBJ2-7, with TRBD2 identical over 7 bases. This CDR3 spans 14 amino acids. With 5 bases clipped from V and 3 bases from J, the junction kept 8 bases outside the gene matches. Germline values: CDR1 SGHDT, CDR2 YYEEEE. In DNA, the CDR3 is TGTGCCAGCAGTCCCAGCGGGATAAGCTACGAGCAGTACTTC. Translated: CASSPSGISYEQYF.

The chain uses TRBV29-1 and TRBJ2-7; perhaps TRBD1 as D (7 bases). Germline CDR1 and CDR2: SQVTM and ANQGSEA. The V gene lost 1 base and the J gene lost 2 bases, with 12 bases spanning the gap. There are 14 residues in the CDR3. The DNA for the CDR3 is TGCAGCGTTGAAGGTCAGGGGGGCCCCTACGAGCAGTACTTC. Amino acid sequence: CSVEGQGGPYEQYF.

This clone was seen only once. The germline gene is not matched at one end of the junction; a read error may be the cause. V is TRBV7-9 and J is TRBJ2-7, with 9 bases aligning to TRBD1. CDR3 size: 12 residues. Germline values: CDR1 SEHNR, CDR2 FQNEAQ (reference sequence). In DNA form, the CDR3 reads TGTGCCAGCAGCTTGGGACAGGGTGGAATCTTCTTC. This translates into CASSLGQGGIFF.

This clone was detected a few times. The CDR3: CASRGGTATNEKLFF. The CDR3, as DNA: TGTGCCAGCAGGGGAGGGACTGCAACTAATGAAAAACTGTTTTTT. The chain couples TRBV28 to TRBJ1-4; possibly TRBD1 for D (5 bases). The CDR3 sequence is 15 residues long. From germline, CDR1 is MDHEN and CDR2 SYDVKM. With 6 bases removed from V and 0 bases from J, the gap between germline ends came to 11 bases.

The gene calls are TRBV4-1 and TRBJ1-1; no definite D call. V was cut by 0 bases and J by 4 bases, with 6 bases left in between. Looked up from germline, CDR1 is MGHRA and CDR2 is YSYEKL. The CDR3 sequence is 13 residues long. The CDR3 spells CASSQDFSTEAFF. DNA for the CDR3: TGCGCCAGCAGCCAAGATTTCAGCACTGAAGCTTTCTTT.

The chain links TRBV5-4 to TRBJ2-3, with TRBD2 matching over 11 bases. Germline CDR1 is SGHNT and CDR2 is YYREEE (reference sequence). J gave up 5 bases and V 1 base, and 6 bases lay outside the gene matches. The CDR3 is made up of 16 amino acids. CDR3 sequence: CASSLWTSGRGDTQYF. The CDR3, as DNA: TGTGCCAGCAGCTTGTGGACTAGCGGGCGGGGAGATACGCAGTATTTT.